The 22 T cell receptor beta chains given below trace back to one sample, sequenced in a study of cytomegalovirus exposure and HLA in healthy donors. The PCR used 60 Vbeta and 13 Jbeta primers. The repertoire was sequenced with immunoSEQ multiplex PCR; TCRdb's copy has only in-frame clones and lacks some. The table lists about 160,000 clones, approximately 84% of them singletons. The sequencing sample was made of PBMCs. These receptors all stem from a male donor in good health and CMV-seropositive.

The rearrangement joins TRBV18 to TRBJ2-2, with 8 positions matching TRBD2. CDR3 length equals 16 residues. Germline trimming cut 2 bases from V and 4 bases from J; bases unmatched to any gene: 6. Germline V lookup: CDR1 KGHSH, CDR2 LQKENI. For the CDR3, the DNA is TGTGCCAGCTCACCAGGAAGGGCGGGAGGCACCGGGGAGCTGTTTTTT. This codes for CASSPGRAGGTGELFF.

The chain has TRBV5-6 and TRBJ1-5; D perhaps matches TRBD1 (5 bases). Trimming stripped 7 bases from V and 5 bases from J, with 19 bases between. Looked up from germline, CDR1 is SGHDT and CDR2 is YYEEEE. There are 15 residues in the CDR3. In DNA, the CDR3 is TGTGCCAGCGGTTCGGGGGGTACGATTTATCAGCCCCAGCATTTT. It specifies CASGSGGTIYQPQHF.

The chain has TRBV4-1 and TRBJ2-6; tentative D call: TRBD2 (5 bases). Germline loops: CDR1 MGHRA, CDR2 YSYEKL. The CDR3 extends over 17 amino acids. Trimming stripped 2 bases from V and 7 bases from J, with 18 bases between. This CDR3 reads CASSQPYLRVKANVLTF. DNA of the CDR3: TGCGCCAGCAGCCAACCCTATTTGAGGGTCAAAGCCAACGTCCTGACTTTC.

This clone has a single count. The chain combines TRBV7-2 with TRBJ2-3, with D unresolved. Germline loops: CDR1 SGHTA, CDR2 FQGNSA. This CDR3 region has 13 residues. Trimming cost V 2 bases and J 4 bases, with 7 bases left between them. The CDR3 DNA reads TGTGCCAGCAGCTTATTAAACTCAGATACGCAGTATTTT. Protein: CASSLLNSDTQYF.

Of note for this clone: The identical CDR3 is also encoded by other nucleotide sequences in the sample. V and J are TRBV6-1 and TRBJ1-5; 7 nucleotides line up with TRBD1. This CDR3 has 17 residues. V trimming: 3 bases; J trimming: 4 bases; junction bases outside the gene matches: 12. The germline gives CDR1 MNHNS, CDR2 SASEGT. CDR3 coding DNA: TGTGCCAGCAGTGACGACAGGGTAGGGACCGTGAATCAGCCCCAGCATTTT. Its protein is CASSDDRVGTVNQPQHF.

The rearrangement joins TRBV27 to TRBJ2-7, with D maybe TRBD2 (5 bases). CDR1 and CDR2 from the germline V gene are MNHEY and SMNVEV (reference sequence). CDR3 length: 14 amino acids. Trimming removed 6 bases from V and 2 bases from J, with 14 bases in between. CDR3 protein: CASSPGSGPYEQYF. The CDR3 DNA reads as TGTGCCAGCAGCCCGGGAAGCGGACCCTACGAGCAGTACTTC.

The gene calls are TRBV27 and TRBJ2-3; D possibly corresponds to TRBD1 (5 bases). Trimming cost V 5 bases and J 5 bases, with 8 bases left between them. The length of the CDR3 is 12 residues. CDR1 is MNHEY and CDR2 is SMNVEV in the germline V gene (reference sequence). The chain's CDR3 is CASSQGVDTQYF. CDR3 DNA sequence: TGTGCCAGCAGTCAGGGTGTAGATACGCAGTATTTT.

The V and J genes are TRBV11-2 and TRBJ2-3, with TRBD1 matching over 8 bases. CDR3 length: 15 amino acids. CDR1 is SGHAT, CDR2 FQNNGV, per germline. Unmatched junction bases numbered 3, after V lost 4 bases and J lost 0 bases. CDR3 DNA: TGTGCCAGCAGCTCCGGACAGGGAAGCACAGATACGCAGTATTTT. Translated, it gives CASSSGQGSTDTQYF.

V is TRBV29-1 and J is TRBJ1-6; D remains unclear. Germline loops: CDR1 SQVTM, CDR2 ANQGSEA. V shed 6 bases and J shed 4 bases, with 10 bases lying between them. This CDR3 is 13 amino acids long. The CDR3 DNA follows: TGCAGCGTGGTAGTTGATTATAATTCACCCCTCCACTTT. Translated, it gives CSVVVDYNSPLHF.

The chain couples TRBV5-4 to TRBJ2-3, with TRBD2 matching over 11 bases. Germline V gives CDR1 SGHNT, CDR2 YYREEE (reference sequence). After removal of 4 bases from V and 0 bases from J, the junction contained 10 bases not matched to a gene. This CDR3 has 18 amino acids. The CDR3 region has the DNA TGTGCCAGCAGCGCCCCCCCCGGGACTAGCGGCAGCACAGATACGCAGTATTTT. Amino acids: CASSAPPGTSGSTDTQYF.

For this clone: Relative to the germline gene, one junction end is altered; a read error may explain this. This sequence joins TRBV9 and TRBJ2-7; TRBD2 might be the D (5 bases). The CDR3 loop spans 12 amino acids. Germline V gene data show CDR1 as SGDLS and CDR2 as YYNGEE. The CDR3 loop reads CASSPGGYEQHF. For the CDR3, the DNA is TGTGCCAGCAGCCCCGGCGGGTACGAGCAGCACTTC.

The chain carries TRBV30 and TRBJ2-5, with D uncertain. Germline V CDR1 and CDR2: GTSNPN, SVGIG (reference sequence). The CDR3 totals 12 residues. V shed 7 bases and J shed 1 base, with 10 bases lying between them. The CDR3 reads CASTPPQETQYF. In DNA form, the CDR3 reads TGTGCCTCTACCCCGCCCCAAGAGACCCAGTACTTC.

The CDR3 bases are TGCGCCAGCAGTTACAGGGTTGCCGGGGAGCTGTTTTTT. Amino acid sequence: CASSYRVAGELFF. V is TRBV5-1 and J is TRBJ2-2; tentatively, D is TRBD1 (6 bases). Trimming cost V 5 bases and J 6 bases, with 11 bases left between them. The CDR3 consists of 13 residues. Germline CDR1 reads SGHRS; CDR2 reads YFSETQ.

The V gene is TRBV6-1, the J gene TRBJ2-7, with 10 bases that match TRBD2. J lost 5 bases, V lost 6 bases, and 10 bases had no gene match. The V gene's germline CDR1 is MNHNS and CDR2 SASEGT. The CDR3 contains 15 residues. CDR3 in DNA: TGTGCCAGCAGCCCCCTTAGCGGGAGGCGCCACGAGCAGTACTTC. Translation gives CASSPLSGRRHEQYF.

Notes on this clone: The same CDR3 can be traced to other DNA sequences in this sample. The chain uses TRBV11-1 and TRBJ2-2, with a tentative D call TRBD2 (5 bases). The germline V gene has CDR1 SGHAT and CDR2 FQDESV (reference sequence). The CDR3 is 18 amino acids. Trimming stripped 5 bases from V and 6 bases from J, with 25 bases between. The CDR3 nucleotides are TGTGCCAGCAGCCCATCCTTTGCGCTAGCAGGAGTACCCGGGGAGCTGTTTTTT. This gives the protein CASSPSFALAGVPGELFF.

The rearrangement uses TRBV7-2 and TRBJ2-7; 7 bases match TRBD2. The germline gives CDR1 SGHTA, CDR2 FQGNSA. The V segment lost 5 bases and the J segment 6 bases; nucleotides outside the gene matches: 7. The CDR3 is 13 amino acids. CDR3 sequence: CASSLLSGREQYF. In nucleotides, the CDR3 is TGTGCCAGCAGCCTACTTAGCGGGCGCGAGCAGTACTTC.

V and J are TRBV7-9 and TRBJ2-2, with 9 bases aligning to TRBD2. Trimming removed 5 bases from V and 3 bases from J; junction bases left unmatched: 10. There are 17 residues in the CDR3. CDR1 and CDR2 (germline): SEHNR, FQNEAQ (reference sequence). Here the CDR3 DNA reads TGTGCCAGCAGCACGGGACTAGCCCTCAGAGACACCGGGGAGCTGTTTTTT. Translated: CASSTGLALRDTGELFF.

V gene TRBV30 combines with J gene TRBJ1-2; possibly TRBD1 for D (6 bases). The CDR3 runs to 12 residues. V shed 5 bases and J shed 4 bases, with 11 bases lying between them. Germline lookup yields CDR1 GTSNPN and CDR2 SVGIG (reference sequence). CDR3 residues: CAWDRTVYGYTF. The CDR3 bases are TGTGCCTGGGACAGGACTGTCTATGGCTACACCTTC. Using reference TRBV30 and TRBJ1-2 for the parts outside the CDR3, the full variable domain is SQTIHQWPATLVQPVGSPLSLECTVEGTSNPNLYWYRQAAGRGLQLLFYSVGIGQISSEVPQNLSASRPQDRQFILSSKKLLLSDSGFYLCAWDRTVYGYTFGSGTRLTVV.

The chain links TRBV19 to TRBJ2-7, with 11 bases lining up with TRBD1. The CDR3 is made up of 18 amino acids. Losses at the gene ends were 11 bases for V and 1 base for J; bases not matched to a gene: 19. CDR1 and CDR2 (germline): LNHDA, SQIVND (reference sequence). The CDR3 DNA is TGTGCCCCCGAACTCCCGGGACAGGGGGTTTTACTATCCTACGAGCAGTACTTC. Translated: CAPELPGQGVLLSYEQYF.

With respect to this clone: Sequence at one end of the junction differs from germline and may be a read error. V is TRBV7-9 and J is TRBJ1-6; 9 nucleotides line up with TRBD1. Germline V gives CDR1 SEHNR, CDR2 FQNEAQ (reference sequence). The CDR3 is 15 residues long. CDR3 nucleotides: TGTTCCAGCAGCTTAGCATCGGACAGGGGATCACCCCTCCACTTT. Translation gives CSSSLASDRGSPLHF.

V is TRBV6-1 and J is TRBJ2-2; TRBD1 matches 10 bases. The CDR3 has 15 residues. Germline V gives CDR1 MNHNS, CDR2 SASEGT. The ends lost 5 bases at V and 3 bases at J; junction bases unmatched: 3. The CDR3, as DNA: TGTGCCAGCAGTCTCGGGACAGGGGACACCGGGGAGCTGTTTTTT. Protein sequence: CASSLGTGDTGELFF.

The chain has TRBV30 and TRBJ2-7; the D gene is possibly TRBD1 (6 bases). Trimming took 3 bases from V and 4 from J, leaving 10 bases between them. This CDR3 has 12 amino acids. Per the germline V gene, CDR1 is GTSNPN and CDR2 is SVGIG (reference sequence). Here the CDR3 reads CAWSSRGYEQYF. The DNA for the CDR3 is TGTGCCTGGAGCTCCAGGGGTTACGAGCAGTACTTC.